Below, one T cell receptor beta chain is given with its context. The V segment lost 2 bases and the J segment 1 base; nucleotides outside the gene matches: 9. Per the germline V gene, CDR1 is MGHDK and CDR2 is SYGVNS. The CDR3 sequence is 17 residues long. This entry is derived from a study of control samples from healthy donors and cancer patients. Produced via immunoSEQ multiplex PCR; TCRdb's table is partial and in-frame only. The sample holds tens of thousands of clones, about 87% seen once. Source material: blood. This rearrangement joins TRBV25-1 to TRBJ1-1; TRBD1 agrees at 8 bases. This clonotype was obtained from a woman in her seventies in good health. CDR3 DNA sequence: TGTGCCAGCAGTGAAAGCCGAGACAGGGGATGGAACACTGAAGCTTTCTTT. Protein sequence: CASSESRDRGWNTEAFF.